Below are 19 T cell receptor beta chains sequenced from a single sample in a study of brain T cells in children with intractable seizures. Assay used: immunoSEQ multiplex PCR; TCRdb lists only in-frame clones, some missing. Of 340,000 or so clones in the sample, nearly 95% were seen once. Time point here: blood from clinic visit 5 months post-surgery; TSC patient then seizure free. Sample: peripheral blood, taken 4 to 5 months after surgery. These receptor sequences come from a boy younger than two with tuberous sclerosis and intractable seizures.

The chain joins TRBV12-3 or TRBV12-4 to TRBJ2-1; no definite D call. This CDR3 has 13 residues. Trimming left V 3 bases short and J 4 bases short, with 7 bases between. Here the CDR3 DNA reads TGTGCCAGCAGTTTTCTGGCGTACAATGAGCAGTTCTTC. Encoded protein: CASSFLAYNEQFF.

This chain links TRBV29-1 with TRBJ2-7, with TRBD1 as a possible D gene (6 bases). CDR3 length: 15 residues. The V and J ends lost 6 bases and 4 bases respectively, with 22 bases between them. Germline CDR1 reads SQVTM; CDR2 reads ANQGSEA. The CDR3 sequence is CSVVGGSGRGYEQYF. For the CDR3, the DNA is TGCAGCGTGGTAGGGGGTTCGGGGCGCGGGTACGAGCAGTACTTC.

The CDR3 DNA reads as TGTGCCACCAGTGATTTGCAACAGGGGGCCCCCGAGCAGTACTTC. Residues: CATSDLQQGAPEQYF. The V and J genes are TRBV24-1 and TRBJ2-7, with TRBD1 matching 9 bases. This CDR3 has 15 residues. V lost 0 bases, J lost 6 bases, and 5 bases stayed unmatched. Germline V CDR1 and CDR2: KGHDR, SFDVKD.

CDR3 loop: CASSQGRQGFYGYTF. The DNA of the CDR3 is TGTGCCAGCAGCCAAGGGAGACAGGGGTTCTATGGCTACACCTTC. The V and J genes are TRBV3-1 (or the pseudogene TRBV3-2) and TRBJ1-2; TRBD1 agrees at 8 bases. Per the germline V gene, CDR1 is LGHDT and CDR2 is YNNKEL (reference sequence). This CDR3 has 15 residues. With V trimmed by 1 base and J by 4 bases, 5 bases remained unmatched.

This chain joins TRBV9 and TRBJ1-2; TRBD1 is a possible D gene (6 bases). Germline CDR1 is SGDLS and CDR2 is YYNGEE. CDR3 length equals 15 residues. V was shortened by 3 bases and J by 9 bases, with 21 bases between the two germline ends. CDR3 DNA sequence: TGTGCCAGCAGCGCAGAACAGGGAGCCAGACGAAGCTACACCTTC. Encoded protein: CASSAEQGARRSYTF.

This sequence joins TRBV4-1 and TRBJ2-7; a possible D gene is TRBD2 (6 bases). CDR1 MGHRA and CDR2 YSYEKL come from the germline V gene. The ends were cut back, 6 bases at V and 0 bases at J, with 12 bases in the middle. There are 14 residues in the CDR3. For the CDR3, the DNA is TGCGCCAGCAGATCGGGACTGTTCTCCTACGAGCAGTACTTC. Its translation is CASRSGLFSYEQYF.

DNA for the CDR3: TGTGCCTGGAGTGCAAGAACTAACTATGGCTACACCTTC. Protein: CAWSARTNYGYTF. The rearrangement joins TRBV30 to TRBJ1-2, with D unresolved. The CDR3 contains 13 residues. The V gene lost 1 base and the J gene lost 0 bases, with 6 bases spanning the gap. Germline V CDR1 and CDR2: GTSNPN, SVGIG (reference sequence). Full variable domain (remainder filled in from reference TRBV30 and TRBJ1-2): SQTIHQWPATLVQPVGSPLSLECTVEGTSNPNLYWYRQAAGRGLQLLFYSVGIGQISSEVPQNLSASRPQDRQFILSSKKLLLSDSGFYLCAWSARTNYGYTFGSGTRLTVV.

The chain links TRBV12-3 or TRBV12-4 to TRBJ1-5, with D uncertain. V was clipped by 5 bases and J by 4 bases, with 9 bases between them. The CDR3 spans 13 residues. The CDR3 DNA reads as TGTGCCAGCAGTGTAAGGATAAATCAGCCCCAGCATTTT. This gives the protein CASSVRINQPQHF.

The chain joins TRBV29-1 to TRBJ1-1; D is unresolved. The V gene lost 3 bases and the J gene lost 1 base, with 18 bases spanning the gap. This CDR3 is built from 16 residues. Germline V gene sequence: CDR1 SQVTM, CDR2 ANQGSEA. CDR3 loop: CSVDGSQSSWNTEAFF. CDR3 sequence (DNA): TGCAGCGTTGATGGCAGTCAGAGCTCCTGGAACACTGAAGCTTTCTTT.

The V and J genes are TRBV5-6 and TRBJ2-6; D unresolved. The CDR3 sequence is 15 residues long. Germline assignment: CDR1 SGHDT and CDR2 YYEEEE. Trimming left V 1 base short and J 0 bases short, with 5 bases between. CDR3: CASSLQPSGANVLTF. CDR3 DNA: TGTGCCAGCAGCTTGCAGCCCTCTGGGGCCAACGTCCTGACTTTC.

The chain uses TRBV5-1 and TRBJ2-7; D may be TRBD1 or TRBD2 (6 bases each). V dropped 5 bases and J dropped 5 bases, with 20 bases sitting between them. Germline loops: CDR1 SGHRS, CDR2 YFSETQ. CDR3 size: 15 residues. CDR3 DNA sequence: TGCGCCAGCAGTCTTCGGGGGCCTCAATGGAACGAGCAGTACTTC. This sequence encodes CASSLRGPQWNEQYF.

This rearrangement joins TRBV29-1 to TRBJ1-1; D possibly corresponds to TRBD1 (6 bases). The CDR3 spans 12 residues. CDR1 SQVTM and CDR2 ANQGSEA come from the germline V gene. Trimming left V 6 bases short and J 1 base short, with 9 bases between. CDR3 amino acids: CSVGQTNTEAFF. CDR3 bases: TGCAGCGTGGGACAAACGAACACTGAAGCTTTCTTT.

The J gene is TRBJ2-2, the V gene TRBV7-9; D may be TRBD2 (5 bases). This CDR3 comprises 15 residues. V was shortened by 3 bases and J by 7 bases, with 15 bases between the two germline ends. Germline lookup yields CDR1 SEHNR and CDR2 FQNEAQ (reference sequence). CDR3 loop: CASSLETQRGGELFF. CDR3 coding DNA: TGTGCCAGCAGCTTGGAAACCCAACGGGGCGGGGAGCTGTTTTTT.

V gene TRBV7-3 combines with J gene TRBJ2-5; D is uncertain. This CDR3 has 14 amino acids. Germline loops: CDR1 SGHTA, CDR2 FQGTGA. V was trimmed by 5 bases and J by 4 bases, leaving 14 bases between them. The chain's CDR3 is CASSKSRKTETQYF. The CDR3 DNA follows: TGTGCCAGCAGCAAGTCCCGGAAAACAGAGACCCAGTACTTC.

This clone is a singleton in its sample. V usage is TRBV9 and J usage is TRBJ2-7, with a weak D call TRBD1 (5 bases). The CDR3 sequence is 16 residues long. The ends were cut back, 0 bases at V and 1 base at J, with 14 bases in the middle. Germline loops: CDR1 SGDLS, CDR2 YYNGEE. CDR3 coding DNA: TGTGCCAGCAGCGTAGATGGGGCGGATTCTTCCTACGAGCAGTACTTC. As protein: CASSVDGADSSYEQYF.

This clone was seen a few times. The V gene is TRBV28, the J gene TRBJ1-2; no reliable D call. Germline CDR1 reads MDHEN; CDR2 reads SYDVKM. V dropped 6 bases and J dropped 2 bases, with 16 bases sitting between them. The CDR3 has 15 residues. The CDR3 DNA follows: TGTGCCAGCAGGTTACCAGGAGGACTAAACTATGGCTACACCTTC. This sequence encodes CASRLPGGLNYGYTF.

The gene calls are TRBV15 and TRBJ1-2; D gene ambiguous. In germline, CDR1 is LNHNV, CDR2 YYDKDF (reference sequence). V dropped 0 bases and J dropped 4 bases, with 15 bases sitting between them. The CDR3 consists of 16 residues. The CDR3 reads CATSRDVGSGLYGYTF. The CDR3 DNA is TGTGCCACCAGCAGAGATGTAGGGAGCGGCCTCTATGGCTACACCTTC.

The chain carries TRBV10-3 and TRBJ2-1, with 8 bases identical to TRBD2. Germline CDR1 and CDR2: ENHRY and SYGVKD. Trimming cost V 2 bases and J 4 bases; bases outside gene matches: 10. This CDR3 contains 17 residues. CDR3 nucleotide sequence: TGTGCCATCAGTGAGGCCTTGCAGCGGGAGACGTACAATGAGCAGTTCTTC. It specifies CAISEALQRETYNEQFF.

V and J are TRBV28 and TRBJ1-2; D is ambiguous. Trimming removed 6 bases from V and 3 bases from J, with 17 bases in between. There are 15 residues in the CDR3. The germline gives CDR1 MDHEN, CDR2 SYDVKM. CDR3 region: CASSHAGNRDYGYTF. The CDR3 nucleotides read TGTGCCAGCAGCCACGCCGGCAATCGGGACTATGGCTACACCTTC.